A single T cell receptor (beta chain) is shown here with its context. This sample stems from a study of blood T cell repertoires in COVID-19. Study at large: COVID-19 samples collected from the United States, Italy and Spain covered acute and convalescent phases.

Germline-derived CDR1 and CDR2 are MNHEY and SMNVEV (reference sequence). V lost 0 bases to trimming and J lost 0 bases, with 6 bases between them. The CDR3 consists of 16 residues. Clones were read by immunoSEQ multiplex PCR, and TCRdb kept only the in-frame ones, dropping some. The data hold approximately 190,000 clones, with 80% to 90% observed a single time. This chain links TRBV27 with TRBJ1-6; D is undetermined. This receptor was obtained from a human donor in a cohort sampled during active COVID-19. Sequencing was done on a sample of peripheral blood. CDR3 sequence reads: CASSLSGSSYNSPLHF. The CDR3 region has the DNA TGTGCCAGCAGTTTATCTGGCAGCTCCTATAATTCACCCCTCCACTTT.